This T cell receptor beta chain appears in the sequencing data of a study of T cell responses to AZD1222 COVID-19 vaccine. Findings and limits, study-wide: Donors in the cohort were predominantly white British and more often female, and clonal diversity was possibly underestimated.

TCRdb's table, derived via immunoSEQ multiplex PCR, lists solely in-frame clones and lacks some. The repertoire holds about 70,000 clones, with less than 95% as singletons. On this clone itself: The antigen remains unidentified.

The CDR3 has 14 residues. Trimming removed 6 bases from V and 1 base from J, with 10 bases in between. The germline V gene has CDR1 LGHNT and CDR2 FRNRAP. This chain uses TRBV12-5 with TRBJ1-5, with D uncertain. This TCR came from an adult who received the AZD1222 COVID-19 vaccine. The sample was peripheral blood, taken 28 days after the second AZD1222 dose. The CDR3 nucleotides are TGTGCTAGTGGACCCCAGTACAGCAATCAGCCCCAGCATTTT. This codes for CASGPQYSNQPQHF. The entire variable domain, with the rest obtained from reference TRBV12-5 and TRBJ1-5, is as follows: DARVTQTPRHKVTEMGQEVTMRCQPILGHNTVFWYRQTMMQGLELLAYFRNRAPLDDSGMPKDRFSAEMPDATLATLKIQPSEPRDSAVYFCASGPQYSNQPQHFGDGTRLSIL.